This T cell receptor (beta chain) was recorded in a study of blood T cell repertoires in COVID-19. The CDR3 has 16 amino acids. Unmatched junction bases numbered 3, after V lost 0 bases and J lost 3 bases. Germline V gives CDR1 ENHRY, CDR2 SYGVKD. Libraries were prepared by immunoSEQ multiplex PCR; TCRdb keeps only in-frame clonotypes and omits some of them. Here the sample spans over 250,000 clones, more than 75% being singletons. This clone was recorded only once. Sequenced sample: peripheral blood. This sequence was found in a woman aged 50 to 60 with acute or convalescent COVID-19. V gene TRBV10-3 combines with J gene TRBJ2-3, with 10 bases identical to TRBD1. CDR3 sequence: CAISESPGQGTDTQYF. CDR3 nucleotide sequence: TGTGCCATCAGTGAGTCTCCGGGACAGGGGACAGATACGCAGTATTTT.